Listed below are T cell receptor beta chains from one sample, sequenced in a study of T cells in Graves' hyperthyroidism and ophthalmopathy. MiXCR was run by TCRdb on the multiplex PCR reads, yielding one entry per CDR3 protein. The sample lists over 120,000 distinct CDR3 sequences; roughly a fifth were seen once. Sequenced material: blood. The receptors derive from a woman aged 45-59 years with Graves' hyperthyroidism that later progressed to Graves' ophthalmopathy. Each CDR3 is given with its conserved first and last residue. A D gene is named only where the DNA matches it firmly. Clone size is given for some rows only: seen once, a few or many times, or a class if the clone is expanded.

.	TRBV19	TRBJ1-1	few	14	TGTGCCAGTAGTATGAGGGGCTCAGGCACTGAAGCTTTCTTT	CASSMRGSGTEAFF
TRBD1	TRBV20-1	TRBJ2-7	many	12	TGCAGTGCTACCGGGACAGCCTACGAGCAGTACTTC	CSATGTAYEQYF
TRBD1	TRBV28	TRBJ1-1	.	18	TGTGCCAGCAGCCACCTCGGACAGGGGGCGGCCCAGAACACTGAAGCTTTCTTT	CASSHLGQGAAQNTEAFF
.	TRBV5-1	TRBJ2-3	few	15	TGCGCCAGCAGCTTGGTGAGGGGGAGCACAGATACGCAGTATTTT	CASSLVRGSTDTQYF
TRBD1	TRBV28	TRBJ1-2	many	12	TGTGCCAGCAGGACAGGGGCAAATGGCTACACCTTC	CASRTGANGYTF
.	TRBV4-1	TRBJ2-3	few	13	TGCGCCAGCAGCCAGCAGGGCACAGATACGCAGTATTTT	CASSQQGTDTQYF
.	TRBV3-1	TRBJ2-1	many	13	TGTGCCAGCAGCGGGAGCTCCTACAATGAGCAGTTCTTC	CASSGSSYNEQFF
TRBD1	TRBV28	TRBJ2-7	many	12	TGTGCCATTCAGGACAGGGTAGGCGAGCAGTACTTC	CAIQDRVGEQYF
.	TRBV19	TRBJ1-2	few	13	TGTGCCAGTAGGCCGGGAGGAGACTATGGCTACACCTTC	CASRPGGDYGYTF
.	TRBV28	TRBJ1-2	few	11	TGTGCCAGCAGACGGGGGATGGGCTACACCTTC	CASRRGMGYTF
.	TRBV28	TRBJ2-2	many	16	TGTGCCAGCAGTTTAACGGGGGGCGACTATACCGGGGAGCTGTTTTTT	CASSLTGGDYTGELFF
.	TRBV20-1	TRBJ2-5	few	13	TGCAGTGCTAGAGATTCTAACTTAACACCCCAGTACTTC	CSARDSNLTPQYF